One sample yielded the 10 T cell receptor beta chains listed below, sequenced in a study of T cell responses to AZD1222 COVID-19 vaccine. TCRdb's table, derived via immunoSEQ multiplex PCR, lists solely in-frame clones and lacks some. Of under 200,000 clones listed, approximately 91% were seen once; the top ten hold around 5.5%. The starting material was peripheral blood, obtained on day 0 of AZD1222 vaccination. All receptors derive from an adult in good health.

V gene TRBV21-1 combines with J gene TRBJ2-7; the table gives TRBD1 as D, unverified against the DNA. TRBV21-1 is given as a pseudogene. This CDR3 comprises 14 residues. DNA of the CDR3: TGTGCCAGCAGCTGCCGGGACAGGGCCTGCGAGCAGTACTTC. Translation: CASSCRDRACEQYF.

The CDR3, as DNA: TGTGCCAGCAGCTTATATGGGGTACCTGAAGCTTTCTTT. Residues: CASSLYGVPEAFF. The V and J genes are TRBV7-9 and TRBJ1-1; D remains ambiguous. The CDR3 runs 13 residues. V was pared by 2 bases and J by 6 bases, with 10 bases between. Germline CDR1 is SEHNR and CDR2 is FQNEAQ (reference sequence).

The CDR3 spells CASSPQRPTYEQYF. The DNA of the CDR3 is TGTGCCAGCAGTCCCCAGCGGCCTACCTACGAGCAGTACTTC. V usage is TRBV6-2 or TRBV6-3 and J usage is TRBJ2-7, with a tentative D call TRBD2 (5 bases). Trimming pared 5 bases from V and 2 bases from J, leaving 13 bases between. The length of the CDR3 is 14 residues. The germline V gene encodes CDR1 MNHEY and CDR2 SVGEGT.

The chain joins TRBV2 to TRBJ1-5; the D is unclear. CDR1 SNHLY and CDR2 FYNNEI come from the germline V gene. CDR3 length: 13 amino acids. The V and J ends lost 3 bases and 7 bases respectively, with 10 bases between them. DNA of the CDR3: TGTGCCAGCAGTGAGAACTCTATGCAGCCCCAGCATTTT. Translation gives CASSENSMQPQHF.

Only a few counts were recorded for this clone. The chain has TRBV6-6 and TRBJ1-4; D not certain. The CDR3 runs 11 residues. Trimming pared 3 bases from V and 8 bases from J, leaving 4 bases between. Germline-derived CDR1 and CDR2 are MNHNY and SVGAGI (reference sequence). DNA of the CDR3: TGTGCCAGCAGTTATGGAGAAAAACTGTTTTTT. This encodes CASSYGEKLFF.

This clone was seen only once. The CDR3 DNA reads TGTGCCAGCAGTCCTCCCCGAGGGGGGCGCACTGAAGCTTTCTTT. Translated, it gives CASSPPRGGRTEAFF. The genes are TRBV28 and TRBJ1-1; possibly TRBD1 for D (6 bases). The CDR3 sequence is 15 residues long. The germline gives CDR1 MDHEN, CDR2 SYDVKM. V lost 5 bases and J 4 bases, leaving 17 bases between the germline ends.

The count of this clone is one. The gene calls are TRBV7-2 and TRBJ2-7; no definite D call. From germline, CDR1 is SGHTA and CDR2 FQGNSA. Trimming pared 2 bases from V and 3 bases from J, leaving 14 bases between. The CDR3 length is 15 residues. The CDR3 spells CASSLTVIRGYEQYF. CDR3 DNA sequence: TGTGCCAGCAGCTTAACAGTAATTCGAGGCTACGAGCAGTACTTC. Filled out from reference TRBV7-2 and TRBJ2-7, the complete variable domain reads GAGVSQSPSNKVTEKGKDVELRCDPISGHTALYWYRQSLGQGLEFLIYFQGNSAPDKSGLPSDRFSAERTGGSVSTLTIQRTQQEDSAVYLCASSLTVIRGYEQYFGPGTRLTVT.

The chain uses TRBV27 and TRBJ2-7; 11 positions agree with TRBD2. The CDR3 length is 16 residues. Germline V gene sequence: CDR1 MNHEY, CDR2 SMNVEV (reference sequence). Trimming at V came to 5 bases and at J to 6 bases, leaving 12 bases not matched to a gene. The CDR3 loop reads CASSPELAGVALEQYF. Here the CDR3 DNA reads TGTGCCAGCAGTCCCGAACTAGCGGGAGTTGCCCTCGAGCAGTACTTC.

The chain carries TRBV3-1 (or the pseudogene TRBV3-2) and TRBJ1-2; D is perhaps TRBD1 (6 bases). This CDR3 comprises 13 residues. Trimming took off 4 bases at V and 4 bases at J, with 10 bases between the two ends. Germline CDR1 LGHDT, CDR2 YNNKEL (reference sequence). CDR3 nucleotide sequence: TGTGCCAGCAGCCCGACAGGAGCCTATGGCTACACCTTC. This codes for CASSPTGAYGYTF.

For the CDR3, the DNA is TGTGCCAGCAGCTTACACGCCGGAGGCATGAACACTGAAGCTTTCTTT. Its protein is CASSLHAGGMNTEAFF. The chain joins TRBV7-8 to TRBJ1-1; D gene ambiguous. This CDR3 comprises 16 residues. Germline V lookup: CDR1 SGHVS, CDR2 FQNEAQ. Trimming took 2 bases from V and 0 from J, leaving 13 bases between them.